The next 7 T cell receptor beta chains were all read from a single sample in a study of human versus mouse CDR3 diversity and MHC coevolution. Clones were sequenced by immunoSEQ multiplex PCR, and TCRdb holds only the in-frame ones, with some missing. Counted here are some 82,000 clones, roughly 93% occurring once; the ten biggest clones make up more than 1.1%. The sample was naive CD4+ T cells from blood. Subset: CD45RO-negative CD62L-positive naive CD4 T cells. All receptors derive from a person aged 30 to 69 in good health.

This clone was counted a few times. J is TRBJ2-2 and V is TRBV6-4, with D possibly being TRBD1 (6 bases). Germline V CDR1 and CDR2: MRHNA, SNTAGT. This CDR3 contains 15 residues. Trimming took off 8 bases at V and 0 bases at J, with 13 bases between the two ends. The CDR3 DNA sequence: TGTGCCAGCGGAAGACAGGCCTCGAACACCGGGGAGCTGTTTTTT. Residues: CASGRQASNTGELFF.

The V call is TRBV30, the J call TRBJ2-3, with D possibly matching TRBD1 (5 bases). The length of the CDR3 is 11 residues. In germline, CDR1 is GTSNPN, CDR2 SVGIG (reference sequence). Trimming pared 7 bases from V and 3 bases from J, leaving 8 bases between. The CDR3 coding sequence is TGTGCCTTGACAGCTACAGATACGCAGTATTTT. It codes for CALTATDTQYF.

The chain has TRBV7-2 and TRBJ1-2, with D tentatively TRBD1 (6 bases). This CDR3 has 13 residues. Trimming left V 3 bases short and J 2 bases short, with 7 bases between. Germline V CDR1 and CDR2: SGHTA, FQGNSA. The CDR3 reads CASSFDRNYGYTF. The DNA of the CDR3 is TGTGCCAGCAGCTTCGACAGGAACTATGGCTACACCTTC.

CDR3 DNA: TGTGCCAGCAGGGCCCCCAGCGCACTCGGGGTTGGAAAACTGTTTTTT. Residues: CASRAPSALGVGKLFF. The chain joins TRBV11-2 to TRBJ1-4; D is uncertain. This CDR3 has 16 amino acids. Trimming cost V 6 bases and J 10 bases, with 24 bases left between them. CDR1 is SGHAT and CDR2 is FQNNGV in the germline V gene. Full variable domain (rest looked up from reference TRBV11-2 and TRBJ1-4): EAGVAQSPRYKIIEKRQSVAFWCNPISGHATLYWYQQILGQGPKLLIQFQNNGVVDDSQLPKDRFSAERLKGVDSTLKIQPAKLEDSAVYLCASRAPSALGVGKLFFGSGTQLSVL.

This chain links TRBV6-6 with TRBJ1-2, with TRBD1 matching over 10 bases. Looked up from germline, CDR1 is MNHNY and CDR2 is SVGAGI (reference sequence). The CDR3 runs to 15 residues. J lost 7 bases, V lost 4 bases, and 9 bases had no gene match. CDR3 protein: CASSSAGQGLIGYTF. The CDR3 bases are TGTGCCAGCAGTTCCGCGGGACAGGGGTTAATTGGCTACACCTTC.

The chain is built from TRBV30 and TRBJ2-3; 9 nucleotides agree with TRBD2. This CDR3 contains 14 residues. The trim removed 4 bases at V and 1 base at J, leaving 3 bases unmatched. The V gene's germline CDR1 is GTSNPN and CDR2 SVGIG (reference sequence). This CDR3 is CAWKAGGGTDTQYF. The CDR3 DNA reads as TGTGCCTGGAAGGCGGGGGGGGGCACAGATACGCAGTATTTT. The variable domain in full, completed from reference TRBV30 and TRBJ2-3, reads SQTIHQWPATLVQPVGSPLSLECTVEGTSNPNLYWYRQAAGRGLQLLFYSVGIGQISSEVPQNLSASRPQDRQFILSSKKLLLSDSGFYLCAWKAGGGTDTQYFGPGTRLTVL.

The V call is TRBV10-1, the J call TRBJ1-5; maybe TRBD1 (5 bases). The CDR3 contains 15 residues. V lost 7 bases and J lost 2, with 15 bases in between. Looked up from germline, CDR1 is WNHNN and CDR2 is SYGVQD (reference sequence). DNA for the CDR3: TGCGCCAGCACGGCCTTTGGGGGGGGCAATCAGCCCCAGCATTTT. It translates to CASTAFGGGNQPQHF.